This entry features one TCR beta chain sequence. No antigen is known for it. Qualities for individual bases were not recorded, and no much larger clone is one base off. The CDR3 spans 14 residues, from the cysteine through the phenylalanine. Only CDR3 DNA is held: 42 bases, read in frame from base 1. Clipping removes 8 bases from V and 4 bases from J, with 8 as the unmatched junction base count. From a lookup of the germline V gene (reference sequence), CDR1 and CDR2 are LNHDA and SQIVND. The library came from the immunoSEQ multiplex PCR assay. A mixture of 60 forward primers for TCR Vbeta segments and 13 reverse primers for TCR Jbeta segments was used in the multiplex PCR. A multiplex PCR assay on genomic DNA amplified the CDR3 region of rearranged TCR beta genes. Amplified TCR beta libraries were sequenced as 87-base-pair reads on the Illumina HiSeq System. Regarding the original processing steps: A later analysis tallied roughly 76 million unique TCR beta chains across the approximately 670 repertoires, and some 12 million of those chains were shared by two or more donors. A nearest-neighbor algorithm error-corrected the raw reads and collapsed the reads into unique sequences, merging closely related sequences to remove PCR and sequencing errors. V, D and J gene segments were assigned by aligning CDR3 sequences to IMGT reference sequences. For a sequence to be retained, a match of at least six nucleotides to both a V gene segment and a J gene segment was required. A rearrangement was called productive if the CDR3 had no stop codons and remained in frame with V and J, and every other rearrangement was called non-productive. CDR3 was defined by IMGT convention, running from the second conserved V-encoded cysteine to the conserved J-encoded phenylalanine. The earlier analysis of 500 to 650 of the donors excluded any sequence lacking an unambiguous match to a single V gene segment. In an earlier analysis of approximately 590 of the donors, a V segment was called functional when productive rearrangements were above 56.7%, and segregating when the standard deviation between donors exceeded 5%. To diagnose cytomegalovirus status from the catalog of TCR beta chain sequences, a statistical classification framework was built. In a later analysis, TCR nucleotide sequences were compared against IMGT/GENE-DB human TR gene sequences so that V and J genes could be assigned. Using the TCRdist pipeline, a later analysis assigned CDR3 sequences along with most-parsimonious VDJ recombination scenarios. In a later analysis, each TCR beta chain was defined by its CDR3 amino acid sequence together with its V-gene family, and reads lacking a unique V-gene family were excluded. In a later analysis, 500 to 650 highly shared, low-generation-probability nucleotide sequences were removed to address suspected cross-contamination and a sequencing artifact. In a later analysis, a clonal expansion index for each public chain was calculated from normalized within-repertoire ranks of inferred template counts. Generation probabilities in a later analysis came from a VDJ recombination model fitted to out-of-frame rearrangements, and those results were checked against IGoR. Hypergeometric tests were used in a later analysis to score TCR-TCR, TCR-HLA and TCR-CMV co-occurrence, with a repertoire-size bias correction applied to the TCR pairs. To estimate false discovery rates, a later analysis permuted the HLA or CMV assignments 20 times. In a later analysis, co-occurring TCRs were grouped using DBSCAN, and TCRdist sequence similarity was added for clustering within HLA-allele-positive subsets. Repertoires with fewer than 30,000 or more than 120,000 public chains, plus five repertoires with anomalous nucleotide sharing, were excluded from co-occurrence clustering. The source is immuneACCESS, and TCRdb retained only in-frame sequences with V and J called. Part of the clones is not carried over; for the studies checked, unresolved V genes explain less than half of this, and the remainder is unexplained. That table furnishes V, J and clone size, whereas the DNA furnished D and trimming. The sample records 200,000 to 250,000 clones, roughly 88% of which are singletons. Clones ranked in the top ten supply 0.71% of the sample.

This record comes from a study of cytomegalovirus exposure and HLA in healthy donors listed by TCRdb under 2017. Regarding the research as a whole: According to an earlier analysis of 587 of the donors, 200 million or so T cells yielded 117 million unique TCR beta sequences and less than 300 Gb of sequence data. To study patterns of TCR occurrence, a later analysis re-analyzed previously published TCR beta repertoires from just over 650 donors and added high-resolution HLA genotyping. Rather than using new phenotypic data, the later analysis identified candidate immune exposures from TCR beta sequences and from how often those sequences occurred across donors. An early release covering roughly 580 HLA-typed donors comprised approximately 300 gigabases of sequencing data and roughly 85 million unique TCR sequences. Donor age, sex, ethnicity and CMV serostatus were collected together with the repertoire data. A later genetic analysis took genome-wide SNP genotypes for about three fifths of the 666 donors and used that subset as a discovery cohort. The T cell repertoires of under 700 subjects were profiled by immunosequencing and related to cytomegalovirus serostatus. Roughly five DR-DQ haplotypes were handled as single units for association and clustering because linkage in the cohort was strong. HLA typing covered class I and class II loci at four-digit resolution. Among some 400 genotyped donors of the cohort, an average of about 240,000 unique TCR beta nucleotide sequences was sequenced per donor, of which 15% to 20% were non-productive. Along with the approximately 650-subject first cohort, a separate validation cohort of around 120 different subjects was used. High-throughput TCR immunosequencing, statistical association of individual TCRs with disease status, and machine learning were combined to predict cytomegalovirus infection status. Of the roughly 400 genotyped donors, 80% to 90% were placed in the genetic ancestry cluster associated with self-reported Caucasian donors. Every repertoire in the discovery cohort had been generated on one and the same sequencing platform. The study was designed to test whether signatures of past pathogen exposure could be identified by cataloging public T cell receptors. The number of donors typed differed by locus, with roughly 629-640 for A, B, C, DRB1 and DQB1, about 500 for DQA1, approximately 580 for DPA1, and approximately 470 for DPB1. An earlier analysis of more than 450 of the donors used high-throughput TCR beta sequencing to judge whether each TCR beta V gene segment behaved as functional or pseudogenic. The research as a whole found: In the study, approximately 160 TCR beta chains were listed as associated with cytomegalovirus. A later genetic analysis reported fewer N-insertions in productive TCRs among donors in an Asian-associated ancestry cluster than the approximately 670-donor mean. In a later analysis, TCR association rates were found to vary across HLA loci, with the most associated TCRs seen for DRB1 alleles and the fewest for HLA-C alleles. An association between a missense DCLRE1C variant and V-gene and J-gene trimming of TCR beta chains was found in a later genetic analysis and replicated in an independent cohort. For the cohort, immune exposure information was limited to CMV serostatus. Most CMV-associated TCR beta chains appeared to be HLA-restricted in a later analysis, and the HLA associations seemed to be driven largely by CMV exposure. The classifier was reported to diagnose cytomegalovirus status with high specificity and sensitivity in both the original and validation cohorts. In a later analysis, HLA-associated TCR beta chains were found to be more clonally expanded and to have lower generation probabilities than equally common non-associated chains. In vitro tests confirmed that a few of the cytomegalovirus-associated TCR beta chains recognize cytomegalovirus antigens. The cohort was sequenced for TCR beta chains only, and without alpha or paired-chain data the features that could be detected were limited. A cluster of highly shared sequence variants was judged likely to be a technical artifact of the sequencing pipeline. When HLA alleles, especially DR and DQ, strongly co-occurred, TCR associations were difficult to assign to individual alleles. An earlier analysis of 587 of the donors showed that most TCR beta V segments appeared in productive rearrangements either about 87% or about 30% of the time, which broadly matched IMGT annotations. In a later analysis, several top co-occurrence clusters were reported to appear linked to parvovirus B19, influenza, CMV and Epstein-Barr virus. Most TCR sequences were observed very rarely across donors, whereas some public TCRs were present in many individuals. Correlated functional status among segregating V segments might reflect linkage disequilibrium, but an unknown experimental factor could not be ruled out. It was suggested by the authors that the approach could potentially be generalized to other disease states and immunological phenotypes. A later analysis associated around 16,000 TCR beta sequences with specific HLA alleles at a false discovery rate of 0.05. Roughly uniform sequencing depth across donors was assumed in presence/absence analyses, although this assumption may not hold. A further reported finding was that TCR beta sequences accurately predicted the HLA-A and HLA-B alleles for most subjects in the first cohort. Some IMGT-functional V segments, including TRBV6-2 and TRBV6-3, could not be told apart with the 87-base-pair reads, so those segments were excluded. Because counts were too low, about 18 rarely observed V segments, including chromosome 9 orphons, were left out of the earlier analysis of about 620 of the donors. HLA typing was unavailable for some donors at each locus, so association tests used only the typed subset.

The cohort comprised hundreds of healthy bone marrow donors. All cohort members were sampled while nominally healthy, although unrecorded immune exposures were likely present. The donor was CMV seronegative and was included in the group of a few hundred seronegative cohort members. A peripheral blood sample was collected from each donor, and TCR beta sequencing was performed on peripheral blood mononuclear cells. The Qiagen DNeasy Blood Extraction Kit was used to extract genomic DNA from the blood cell samples. Sequencing input: PBMCs. This sequence was found in a boy aged 2 to 9 in good health and CMV-seronegative. This receptor chain uses TRBV19 and TRBJ1-2; 9 junctional bases match TRBD1. The CDR3 sequence is CASSPGTGSYGYTF. The DNA reads as follows: TGTGCCAGTTCCCCCGGGACAGGGTCCTATGGCTACACCTTC.